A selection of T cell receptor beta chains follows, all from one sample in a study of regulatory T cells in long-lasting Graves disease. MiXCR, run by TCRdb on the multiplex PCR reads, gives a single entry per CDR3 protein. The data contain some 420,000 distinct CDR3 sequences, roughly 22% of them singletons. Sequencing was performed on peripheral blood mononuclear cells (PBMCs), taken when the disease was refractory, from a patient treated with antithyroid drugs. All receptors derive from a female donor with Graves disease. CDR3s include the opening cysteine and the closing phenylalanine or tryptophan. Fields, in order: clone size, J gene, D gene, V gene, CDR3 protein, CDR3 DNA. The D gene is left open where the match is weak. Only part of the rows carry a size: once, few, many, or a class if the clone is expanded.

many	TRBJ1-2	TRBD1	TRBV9	CASSVGGTGESYGYTF	TGTGCCAGCAGCGTGGGGGGGACAGGGGAGTCCTATGGCTACACCTTC
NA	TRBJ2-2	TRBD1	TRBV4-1	CASSQDRAFAGELFF	TGCGCCAGCAGCCAGGACAGGGCTTTTGCCGGGGAGCTGTTTTTT
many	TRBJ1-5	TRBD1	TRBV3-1	CASSQDRGTEAQHF	TGTGCCAGCAGCCAAGATCGAGGGACAGAAGCCCAGCATTTT
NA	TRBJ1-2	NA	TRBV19	CASTPQQGGYGYTF	TGTGCCAGTACCCCCCAGCAGGGTGGCTATGGCTACACCTTC
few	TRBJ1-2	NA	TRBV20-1	CSASWQGHGYTF	TGCAGTGCTAGTTGGCAGGGACATGGCTACACCTTC
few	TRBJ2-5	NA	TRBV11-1	CASSFSEETQYF	TGTGCCAGCAGCTTCTCCGAGGAGACCCAGTACTTC
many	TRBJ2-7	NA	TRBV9	CASSQSGTSYEQYF	TGTGCCAGCAGCCAATCGGGCACCTCCTACGAGCAGTACTTC
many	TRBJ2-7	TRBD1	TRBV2	CASTRTGGYNEQYF	TGTGCCAGCACTCGGACAGGGGGCTACAACGAGCAGTACTTC
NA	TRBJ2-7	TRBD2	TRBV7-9	CASSLAREEYEQYF	TGTGCCAGCAGTTTAGCCCGGGAGGAGTACGAGCAGTACTTC
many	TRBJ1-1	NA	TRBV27	CASSLVLNTEAFF	TGTGCCAGCAGTTTGGTATTAAACACTGAAGCTTTCTTT
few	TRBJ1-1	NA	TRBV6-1	CASSIRGYTEAFF	TGTGCCAGCAGTATCAGGGGATACACTGAAGCTTTCTTT